A selection of T cell receptor beta chains follows, all from one sample in a study of blood T cell repertoires in COVID-19. Some clones are missing from TCRdb's copy, which holds only in-frame ones; the method was immunoSEQ multiplex PCR. The sample lists under 350,000 clones, roughly nine tenths seen once, with less than 3% in the top ten. The material sequenced was PBMCs or T cells enriched from blood (not recorded which). The receptors derive from a woman between 18 and 30 years old who had recovered from COVID-19. Each CDR3 is given with its conserved first and last residue. A D gene is named only where the DNA matches it firmly. A clone size is listed for some rows: how often the clone was seen (once, few, many), or a class if it is expanded.

TRBJ1-2 - TRBV20-1 - TGCAGTGCTAGCCGACAGTATGGCTACACCTTC CSASRQYGYTF
TRBJ1-3 - TRBV19 - TGTGCCAGTAGCCCGTTAGTGACTGGAAACACCATATATTTT CASSPLVTGNTIYF
TRBJ1-2 - TRBV4-3 TRBD1 TGCGCCAGCAGCCCCCAGGGACAGGGAATCTATGGCTACACCTTC CASSPQGQGIYGYTF
TRBJ2-2 few TRBV7-2 - TGTGCCAGCAGCCCCGCCCCCGAGGGTTGGCGAGACACCGGGGAGCTGTTTTTT CASSPAPEGWRDTGELFF
TRBJ2-5 - TRBV19 TRBD2 TGTGCCAGTAGCTTCTCCGGGACTAGCGGGGGCGGGGAGACCCAGTACTTC CASSFSGTSGGGETQYF
TRBJ1-2 few TRBV12-3/TRBV12-4 TRBD1 TGTGCCATCTTCCGGGACAGGGACTATGGCTACACCTTC CAIFRDRDYGYTF
TRBJ1-1 - TRBV28 - TGTGCCAGCATTCTAAGATGGACAGTGGGTGAAGCTTTCTTT CASILRWTVGEAFF
TRBJ2-7 - TRBV19 - TGTGCCAGTCGAAAAACGGGAGAGAATCTCGAGCAGTACTTC CASRKTGENLEQYF
TRBJ2-1 - TRBV29-1 - TGCAGCGTTGATGCCGGGTTGAATGAGCAGTTCTTC CSVDAGLNEQFF
TRBJ2-1 once TRBV18 TRBD2 TGTGCCAGCTCACCACTAGCGGGAGAGTTCAATGAGCAGTTCTTC CASSPLAGEFNEQFF
TRBJ2-3 - TRBV5-4 TRBD2 TGTGCCAGCAGCCTTTTGGGACTAGCGGGAGTCCATAGAGATACGCAGTATTTT CASSLLGLAGVHRDTQYF
TRBJ1-2 - TRBV7-2 - TGTGCCAGCAGCTTGAGAATTAACTATGGCTACACCTTC CASSLRINYGYTF
TRBJ2-1 - TRBV27 TRBD1 TGTGCCAGCAGTTTTGGGACAGACAACAATGAGCAGTTCTTC CASSFGTDNNEQFF
TRBJ1-2 - TRBV6-4 - TGTGCCAGCAGTGACGGGGAGGGTTCCTATGGCTACACCTTC CASSDGEGSYGYTF
TRBJ2-1 - TRBV6-5 TRBD2 TGTGCCAGGAAAAGCGGGAGCGGGCTCGGTGAGCAGTTCTTC CARKSGSGLGEQFF
TRBJ1-1 - TRBV11-3 - TGTGCCAGCAGCTTAGCGGAGGGGTTTACTGAAGCTTTCTTT CASSLAEGFTEAFF
TRBJ2-5 - TRBV29-1 TRBD2 TGCAGCGTTGTGGGCGTAGCGGGGCCTCAAGAGACCCAGTACTTC CSVVGVAGPQETQYF
TRBJ1-2 - TRBV5-8 - TGTGCCAGCAGCCTTGTCTATACAGGATCGAACTATGGCTACACCTTC CASSLVYTGSNYGYTF
TRBJ2-5 once TRBV18 TRBD2 TGTGCCAGCTCACCCACATTAGCGGGGGGCCAAGAGACCCAGTACTTC CASSPTLAGGQETQYF
TRBJ1-5 - TRBV27 TRBD1 TGTGCCAGTAGGGGACAGCAATTCAATCAGCCCCAGCATTTT CASRGQQFNQPQHF
TRBJ2-2 - TRBV27 TRBD2 TGTGCCAGCACTAGCGGGAGCAACACCGGGGAGCTGTTTTTT CASTSGSNTGELFF
TRBJ1-2 - TRBV10-2 TRBD1 TGCGCCAGCAGCGAAGGGACAGGGAATGTCTATGGCTACACCTTC CASSEGTGNVYGYTF
TRBJ2-1 - TRBV27 TRBD2 TGTGCCAGCAAAAAACTCCCGGGACTAGCGATCGCAGATGAGCAGTTCTTC CASKKLPGLAIADEQFF
TRBJ1-4 - TRBV7-9 TRBD1 TGTGCCAGCAGCCCAGAACAGGGGCTGGGGGAAAAACTGTTTTTT CASSPEQGLGEKLFF
TRBJ1-5 - TRBV25-1 - TGTGCCAGCAGTCGGGGGGCGGGTCAGCCCCAGCATTTT CASSRGAGQPQHF
TRBJ2-2 - TRBV11-2 TRBD2 TGTGCCAGCAGCAGGGGTATGTGGGCGGGGGACGCGGAGGAGCTGTTTTTT CASSRGMWAGDAEELFF
TRBJ1-4 once TRBV19 TRBD1 TGTGCCAGTAGGGACTTGGGACAGGCCTTCGAAGGTTTTGAAAAACTGTTTTTT CASRDLGQAFEGFEKLFF
TRBJ1-5 - TRBV30 - TGTGCCTGGAGTATGGAGAATCAGCCCCAGCATTTT CAWSMENQPQHF
TRBJ2-7 - TRBV27 TRBD2 TGTGCCAGCAGCCGGGGGGTTCACGCCTACGAGCAGTACTTC CASSRGVHAYEQYF
TRBJ2-3 - TRBV9 - TGTGCCAGCAGCGCCTTCTTCACTCCAAGCTCGGATACGCAGTATTTT CASSAFFTPSSDTQYF
TRBJ2-7 many TRBV7-2 TRBD2 TGTGCCAGCAGCTTGACTAGCGGGGGAGGTAGGGAGCAGTACTTC CASSLTSGGGREQYF
TRBJ2-7 - TRBV28 - TGTGCCAGCAGTTTAGGGCAGGGCTACGAGCAGTACTTC CASSLGQGYEQYF
TRBJ2-2 - TRBV10-1 TRBD2 TGCGCCAGCAGTGAACTAGCGGGAGCCCCCCCCGGGGAGCTGTTTTTT CASSELAGAPPGELFF
TRBJ1-2 - TRBV7-8 TRBD1 TGTGCCAGCAGCCCAGGGACAGGGACGTATGGCTACACCTTC CASSPGTGTYGYTF
TRBJ1-5 - TRBV5-8 - TGTGCCAGCAGCTTGAGGGGAGGGGCGGTTAGCAATCAGCCCCAGCATTTT CASSLRGGAVSNQPQHF
TRBJ2-2 - TRBV3-1/TRBV3-2 - TGTGCCAGCAGCCAAGCTCTCACAGCCCGGAAAACCGGGGAGCTGTTTTTT CASSQALTARKTGELFF
TRBJ1-6 - TRBV10-2 - TGCGCCAGCAGTGCGGGGTACAATTCACCCCTCCACTTT CASSAGYNSPLHF
TRBJ1-5 - TRBV10-2 TRBD1 TGCGCCAGTTTGGACAGGGTTGATCAGCCCCAGCATTTT CASLDRVDQPQHF
TRBJ2-1 once TRBV19 TRBD1 TGTGCCAGTAGTATGGGGGACAGGGGTCCTTTTGGGTACAATGAGCAGTTCTTC CASSMGDRGPFGYNEQFF
TRBJ2-7 - TRBV5-1 - TGCGCCAGCAGGGCCACCTACGAGCAGTACTTC CASRATYEQYF
TRBJ2-1 - TRBV5-1 - TGCGCCAGCAGCTCACTAGCCACCTACAATGAGCAGTTCTTC CASSSLATYNEQFF
TRBJ1-1 once TRBV11-3 - TGTGCCAGCAGGCACACAGGGCTGCACACTGAAGCTTTCTTT CASRHTGLHTEAFF
TRBJ2-7 - TRBV6-1 - TGTGCCAGCAGTGAAAATGCGGTTACCTACGAGCAGTACTTC CASSENAVTYEQYF
TRBJ1-2 - TRBV4-1 TRBD1 TGCGCCAGCAGCCAAGGGGACAGGGTCTACTATGGCTACACCTTC CASSQGDRVYYGYTF
TRBJ2-2 - TRBV7-8 - TGTGCCAGCAGCCTATTCACCGGGGAGCTGTTTTTT CASSLFTGELFF